These T cell receptor beta chains were read from a single sample in a study of blood T cell repertoires in COVID-19. Generated by immunoSEQ multiplex PCR, the TCRdb table keeps only in-frame clones and is missing some. The sample records 90,000 to 130,000 clones, nearly 90% being singletons. The specimen was peripheral blood. Every receptor here comes from a human donor in a cohort sampled during active COVID-19. CDR3s include the opening cysteine and the closing phenylalanine or tryptophan. The order of the fields is CDR3 DNA, CDR3 protein, D gene, J gene, clone size, V gene. The D gene is left open where the match is weak. Clone size is given for some rows only: seen once, a few or many times, or a class if the clone is expanded.

CDR3 DNA: TGTGCCAGCAGTTGGTCCTCTCGGGGTGAAGCTTTCTTT
CDR3 protein: CASSWSSRGEAFF
D gene: NA
J gene: TRBJ1-1
clone size: NA
V gene: TRBV27

CDR3 DNA: TGTGCCTGGAGTGTACGACCCTTCGGGGGTCAGCCCCAGCATTTT
CDR3 protein: CAWSVRPFGGQPQHF
D gene: NA
J gene: TRBJ1-5
clone size: few
V gene: TRBV30

CDR3 DNA: TGTGCCAGCAGCCCGACATGGGGCAATCAGCCCCAGCATTTT
CDR3 protein: CASSPTWGNQPQHF
D gene: NA
J gene: TRBJ1-5
clone size: few
V gene: TRBV6-6

CDR3 DNA: TGTGCTAGCAGCTCGTCTGGAGGGCCTGGCCAGACCCAGTACTTC
CDR3 protein: CASSSSGGPGQTQYF
D gene: NA
J gene: TRBJ2-5
clone size: once
V gene: TRBV7-7

CDR3 DNA: TGTGCCACCAGCGGCCCTGGGACAGGACTTCCAGATACGCAGTATTTT
CDR3 protein: CATSGPGTGLPDTQYF
D gene: TRBD1
J gene: TRBJ2-3
clone size: NA
V gene: TRBV15

CDR3 DNA: TGTGCCAGCAGCCAGACAGGGCGGCATGGCTACACCTTC
CDR3 protein: CASSQTGRHGYTF
D gene: TRBD1
J gene: TRBJ1-2
clone size: NA
V gene: TRBV2

CDR3 DNA: TGTGCCAGCAGCTTGTTTAACGGGGGAGACTATGGCTACACCTTC
CDR3 protein: CASSLFNGGDYGYTF
D gene: NA
J gene: TRBJ1-2
clone size: NA
V gene: TRBV5-4

CDR3 DNA: TGTGCCACCAGCAGAGCCCAAGCGGGAGCCAGGGATGAGCAGTTCTTC
CDR3 protein: CATSRAQAGARDEQFF
D gene: TRBD2
J gene: TRBJ2-1
clone size: NA
V gene: TRBV15

CDR3 DNA: TGCAGCGTTGATGGTCCCAGCGGCCAAGAGACCCAGTACTTC
CDR3 protein: CSVDGPSGQETQYF
D gene: NA
J gene: TRBJ2-5
clone size: NA
V gene: TRBV29-1

CDR3 DNA: TGTGCCAGCTCGAGCGACCCGCGCACAGATACGCAGTATTTT
CDR3 protein: CASSSDPRTDTQYF
D gene: NA
J gene: TRBJ2-3
clone size: NA
V gene: TRBV7-8

CDR3 DNA: TGTGCCAGCAGCAGAATGAGGGTGGCGGGCACTGAAGCTTTCTTT
CDR3 protein: CASSRMRVAGTEAFF
D gene: NA
J gene: TRBJ1-1
clone size: NA
V gene: TRBV7-2

CDR3 DNA: TGTGCCAGCAGCGCCTCCGGGACAGGGGGTGATCAGCCCCAGCATTTT
CDR3 protein: CASSASGTGGDQPQHF
D gene: TRBD1
J gene: TRBJ1-5
clone size: NA
V gene: TRBV5-6

CDR3 DNA: TGTGCCAGCAGCTTCCCCGGGACAGGGGGAAATAATTCACCCCTCCACTTT
CDR3 protein: CASSFPGTGGNNSPLHF
D gene: TRBD1
J gene: TRBJ1-6
clone size: NA
V gene: TRBV7-9

CDR3 DNA: TGTGCCAGCAGTTCCAGCCCGGGGCGGGGGGATCAGCCCCAGCATTTT
CDR3 protein: CASSSSPGRGDQPQHF
D gene: NA
J gene: TRBJ1-5
clone size: NA
V gene: TRBV28

CDR3 DNA: TGTGCCAGCAGTCCGGACAGGAACTATGGCTACACCTTC
CDR3 protein: CASSPDRNYGYTF
D gene: TRBD1
J gene: TRBJ1-2
clone size: once
V gene: TRBV7-2

CDR3 DNA: TGTGCCAGCACCCCTCCGGGGGGCACAGATACGCAGTATTTT
CDR3 protein: CASTPPGGTDTQYF
D gene: NA
J gene: TRBJ2-3
clone size: NA
V gene: TRBV6-5

CDR3 DNA: TGTGCCAGCAGCTTCATGGTAGCGGGGAACAATGAGCAGTTCTTC
CDR3 protein: CASSFMVAGNNEQFF
D gene: TRBD2
J gene: TRBJ2-1
clone size: NA
V gene: TRBV7-2

CDR3 DNA: TGTGCCAGCAGCTTGCCGTTTAGCTCCTACAATGAGCAGTTCTTC
CDR3 protein: CASSLPFSSYNEQFF
D gene: NA
J gene: TRBJ2-1
clone size: NA
V gene: TRBV5-6

CDR3 DNA: TGTGCCAGCAGCGAAATGCGGACAGGCCTGACTAACTATGGCTACACCTTC
CDR3 protein: CASSEMRTGLTNYGYTF
D gene: TRBD1
J gene: TRBJ1-2
clone size: few
V gene: TRBV9

CDR3 DNA: TGTGCCTGGACAGGGGGCTATGGCTACACCTTC
CDR3 protein: CAWTGGYGYTF
D gene: TRBD1
J gene: TRBJ1-2
clone size: NA
V gene: TRBV30

CDR3 DNA: TGTGCCAGTGGGGTCTCCAGGGGGCGAGCAGGGAATGAAAAACTGTTTTTT
CDR3 protein: CASGVSRGRAGNEKLFF
D gene: TRBD1
J gene: TRBJ1-4
clone size: NA
V gene: TRBV2

CDR3 DNA: TGTGCCAGTAGTGGGGGGACTTATGGGGTAATCTCTGGGGCCAACGTCCTGACTTTC
CDR3 protein: CASSGGTYGVISGANVLTF
D gene: NA
J gene: TRBJ2-6
clone size: NA
V gene: TRBV19